What follows is one T cell receptor beta chain and its context. Its antigen is unknown. The data belong to a study of T-cell memory formation after mild COVID-19. Findings and caveats of the study: Contracting CD4+ clones sat mainly in CM and EM; CD8+ in EMRA. Pre-infection memory showed some responding clones, and this suggested that cross-reactive memory joined.

The germline V gene has CDR1 MNHEY and CDR2 SVGEGT. CDR3 length: 16 residues. V dropped 6 bases and J dropped 0; count of bases not matched to a gene: 11. After 5'RACE with constant-segment primers, TCR alpha and TCR beta cDNA libraries carrying sample barcodes and UMIs were obtained. Via MiXCR, TCRdb re-called the 5' RACE reads, giving one row per CDR3 protein. The sample has 110,000 to 150,000 distinct CDR3 sequences; 25% are singletons. The sequenced material came from PBMCs or a T cell subset sorted from them (not recorded which). This receptor was identified in an adult woman who had mild COVID-19 (a few samples of this study predate the infection). Cell type and time point are not known. This chain links TRBV6-2 or TRBV6-3 with TRBJ2-7; 7 bases map to TRBD1. The CDR3 bases are TGTGCCAGCAGGGGCCATACAGGGGAGAACTCCTACGAGCAGTACTTC. Translating it yields CASRGHTGENSYEQYF.